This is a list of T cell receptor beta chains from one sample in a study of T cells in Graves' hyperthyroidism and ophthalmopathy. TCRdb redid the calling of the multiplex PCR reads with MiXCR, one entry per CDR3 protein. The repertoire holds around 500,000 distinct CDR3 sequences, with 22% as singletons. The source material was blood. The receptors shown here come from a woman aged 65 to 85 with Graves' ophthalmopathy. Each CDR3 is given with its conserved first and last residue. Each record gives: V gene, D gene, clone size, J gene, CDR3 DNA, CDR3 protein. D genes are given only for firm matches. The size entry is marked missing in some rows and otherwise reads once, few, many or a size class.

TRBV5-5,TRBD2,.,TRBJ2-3,TGTGCCGGCAGCTTCCCCGGGACTAGCGGAGTCACAGATACGCAGTATTTT,CAGSFPGTSGVTDTQYF
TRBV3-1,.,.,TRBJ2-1,TGTGCCAGCAGCCAAGACAGGACAGTGATTGTCAATGAGCAGTTCTTC,CASSQDRTVIVNEQFF
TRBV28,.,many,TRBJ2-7,TGTGCCAGCAGACCTACAGCCTCCTACGAGCAGTACTTC,CASRPTASYEQYF
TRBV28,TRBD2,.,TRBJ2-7,TGTGCCAGCAGTTTTGTGTTGGGACTAGCGGGAGAGACCTACGAGCAGTACTTC,CASSFVLGLAGETYEQYF
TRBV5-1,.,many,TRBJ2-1,TGCGCCAGTGGGGGCCCAGCGGAGTCGAATGAGCAGTTCTTC,CASGGPAESNEQFF
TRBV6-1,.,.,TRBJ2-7,TGTGCCAGCAGTGACACGACCAACGAGCAGTACTTC,CASSDTTNEQYF
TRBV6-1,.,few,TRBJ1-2,TGTGCCAGCACCCTAACAAAACAGGGAGCTAACTATGGCTACACCTTC,CASTLTKQGANYGYTF
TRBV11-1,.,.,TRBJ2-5,TGTGCCAGCAGCTTAGATAGTAGGCCGGAGGGGACCCAGTACTTC,CASSLDSRPEGTQYF
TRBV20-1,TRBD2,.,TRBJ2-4,TGCAGTGCTAGAAGGGGACTAGCGGGAGGGGGCCCCGCTCAGTACTTC,CSARRGLAGGGPAQYF
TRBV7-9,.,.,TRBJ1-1,TGTGCCAGCAGCTGGGGGGCAGGGTGGACTGAAGCTTTCTTT,CASSWGAGWTEAFF
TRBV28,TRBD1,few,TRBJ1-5,TGTGCCAGCAGCAATTTAGGGGGCTTGGGCAATCAGCCCCAGCATTTT,CASSNLGGLGNQPQHF
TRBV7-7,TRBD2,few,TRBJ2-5,TGTGCTAGCAGCCGGGGAGCGGGAGCGGAGACCCAGTACTTC,CASSRGAGAETQYF
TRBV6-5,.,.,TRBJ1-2,TGTGCCAGCAGTTACGCCGGGGGGCAAGGCTATGGCTACACCTTC,CASSYAGGQGYGYTF
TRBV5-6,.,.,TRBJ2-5,TGTGCCAGCAGCTTGGCGGCAGTTCAAGAGACCCAGTACTTC,CASSLAAVQETQYF
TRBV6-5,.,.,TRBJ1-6,TGTGCCAGCAGTTACCGTCCCCTCAGGAGTAATTCACCCCTCCACTTT,CASSYRPLRSNSPLHF
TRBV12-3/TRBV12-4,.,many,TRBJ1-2,TGTGCCAGCCTGTCAGGCTATGGCTACACCTTC,CASLSGYGYTF
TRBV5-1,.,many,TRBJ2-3,TGCGCCAGCAGCCCCGCCGGGGGCACAGATACGCAGTATTTT,CASSPAGGTDTQYF
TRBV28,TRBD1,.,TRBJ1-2,TGTGCCAGCAGGAACAGGGGTAACTATGGCTACACCTTC,CASRNRGNYGYTF
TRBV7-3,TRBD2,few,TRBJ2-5,TGTGCCAGCAGCAGACTAGCGGGAGGGGAAGGAGAGACCCAGTACTTC,CASSRLAGGEGETQYF
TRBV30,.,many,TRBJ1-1,TGTGCCTGGAGTTTTACAGGGAGCCAAGCTTTCTTT,CAWSFTGSQAFF